This T cell receptor beta chain came from a study of human T cells and chemical hapten exposure. The time point is: healthy volunteer bleed at 2 weeks. Unfractionated whole blood was the source of the extracted total RNA. Via MiXCR, TCRdb re-called the RACE reads, giving one row per CDR3 protein. The table records 45,000 or so distinct CDR3 sequences, nearly 4.5% of them present only once. In this sample, this clonotype turned up a few times. The germline gives CDR1 MNHEY, CDR2 SMNVEV (reference sequence). V lost 9 bases, J lost 1 base, and 11 bases lay in between. This CDR3 is built from 13 residues. Sequences were obtained from whole blood. The TCR originated in a human donor in good health. Some clones in this sample may be carry-over from other donors' samples. The V call is TRBV27, the J call TRBJ2-3; D is possibly TRBD2 (7 bases). In DNA form, the CDR3 reads TGTGCCAGGGAGGGGGGGGGCACAGATACGCAGTATTTT. Protein sequence: CAREGGGTDTQYF.